This record looks at one TCR beta chain sequence and its context. This table comes from immunoSEQ multiplex PCR, and its TCRdb copy is limited to in-frame clones, with some not included. The sample holds some 100,000 clones, roughly 92% seen once. This record comes from a study of blood T cell repertoires in COVID-19. Germline V gives CDR1 SGDLS, CDR2 YYNGEE. This CDR3 is built from 15 residues. V lost 4 bases to trimming and J lost 6 bases, with 14 bases between them. Sequenced: peripheral blood. The TCR sequence derives from a man aged 70 or older with acute or convalescent COVID-19. This chain connects TRBV9 to TRBJ1-6, with D tentatively TRBD1 (5 bases). This CDR3 reads CASSPRQNVNSPLHF. The CDR3 DNA follows: TGTGCCAGCAGCCCCCGACAGAATGTTAATTCACCCCTCCACTTT.